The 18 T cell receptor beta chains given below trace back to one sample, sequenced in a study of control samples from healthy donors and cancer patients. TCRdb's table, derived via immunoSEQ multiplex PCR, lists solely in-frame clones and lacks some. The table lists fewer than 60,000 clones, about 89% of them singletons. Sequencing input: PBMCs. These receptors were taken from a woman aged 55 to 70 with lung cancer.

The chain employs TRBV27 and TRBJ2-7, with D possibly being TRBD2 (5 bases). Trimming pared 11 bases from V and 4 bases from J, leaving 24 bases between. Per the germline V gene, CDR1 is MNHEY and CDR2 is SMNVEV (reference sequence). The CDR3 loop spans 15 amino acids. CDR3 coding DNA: TGTGCCTCCTCTGCTTACCTCGCGGGTTTATACGAGCAGTACTTC. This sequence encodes CASSAYLAGLYEQYF.

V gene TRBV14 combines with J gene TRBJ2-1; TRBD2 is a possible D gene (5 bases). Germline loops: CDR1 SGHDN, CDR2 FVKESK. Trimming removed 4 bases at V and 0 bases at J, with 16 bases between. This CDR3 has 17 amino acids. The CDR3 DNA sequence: TGTGCCAGCAGCCTCGACTACACAATTGGCTCCTACAATGAGCAGTTCTTC. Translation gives CASSLDYTIGSYNEQFF.

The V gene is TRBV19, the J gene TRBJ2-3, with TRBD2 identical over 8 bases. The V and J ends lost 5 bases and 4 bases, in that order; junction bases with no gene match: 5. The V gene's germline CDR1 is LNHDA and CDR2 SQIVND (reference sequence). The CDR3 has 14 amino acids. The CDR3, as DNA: TGTGCCAGTAGTCTCGGACTAGCCCCAGATACGCAGTATTTT. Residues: CASSLGLAPDTQYF.

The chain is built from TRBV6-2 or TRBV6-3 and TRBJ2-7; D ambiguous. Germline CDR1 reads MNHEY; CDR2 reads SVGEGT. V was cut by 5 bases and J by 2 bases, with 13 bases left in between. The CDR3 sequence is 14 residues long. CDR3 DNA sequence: TGTGCCAGCAGTCGTACTGGTCTACCCTACGAGCAGTACTTC. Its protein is CASSRTGLPYEQYF.

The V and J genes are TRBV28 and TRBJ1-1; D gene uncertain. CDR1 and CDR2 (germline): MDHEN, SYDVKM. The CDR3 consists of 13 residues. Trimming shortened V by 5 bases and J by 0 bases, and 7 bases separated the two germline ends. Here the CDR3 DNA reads TGTGCCAGCAGTCCCTTTTTGAACACTGAAGCTTTCTTT. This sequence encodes CASSPFLNTEAFF.

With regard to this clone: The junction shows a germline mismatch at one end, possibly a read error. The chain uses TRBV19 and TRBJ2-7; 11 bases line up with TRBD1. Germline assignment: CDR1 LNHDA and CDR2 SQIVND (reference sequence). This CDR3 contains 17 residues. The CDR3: CASIIFLDRGQENEQYF. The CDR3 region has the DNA TGTGCCAGTATTATATTCCTGGACAGGGGGCAGGAGAACGAGCAGTACTTC.

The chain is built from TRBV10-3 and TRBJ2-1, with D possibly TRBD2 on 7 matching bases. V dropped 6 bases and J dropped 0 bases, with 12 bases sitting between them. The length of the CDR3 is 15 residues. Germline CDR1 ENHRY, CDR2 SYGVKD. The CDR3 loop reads CAISVGGASYNEQFF. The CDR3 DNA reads TGTGCCATCAGCGTAGGGGGGGCCTCCTACAATGAGCAGTTCTTC.

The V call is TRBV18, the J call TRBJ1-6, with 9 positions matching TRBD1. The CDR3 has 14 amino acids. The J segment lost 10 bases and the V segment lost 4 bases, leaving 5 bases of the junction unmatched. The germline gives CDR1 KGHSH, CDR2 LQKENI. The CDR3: CASSLPGQGSPLHF. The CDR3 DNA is TGTGCCAGCTCACTCCCCGGACAGGGGTCACCCCTCCACTTT.

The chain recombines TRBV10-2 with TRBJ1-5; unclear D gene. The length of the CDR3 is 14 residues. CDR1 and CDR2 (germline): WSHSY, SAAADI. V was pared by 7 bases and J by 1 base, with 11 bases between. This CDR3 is CASTATDSNQPQHF. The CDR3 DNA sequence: TGCGCCAGCACTGCCACGGACAGCAATCAGCCCCAGCATTTT.

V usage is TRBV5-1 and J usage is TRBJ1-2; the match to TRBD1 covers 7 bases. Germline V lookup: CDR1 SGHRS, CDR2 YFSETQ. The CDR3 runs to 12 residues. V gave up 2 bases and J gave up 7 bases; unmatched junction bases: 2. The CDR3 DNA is TGCGCCAGCAGCTTTCAGGGGGGTGGCTACACCTTC. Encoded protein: CASSFQGGGYTF.

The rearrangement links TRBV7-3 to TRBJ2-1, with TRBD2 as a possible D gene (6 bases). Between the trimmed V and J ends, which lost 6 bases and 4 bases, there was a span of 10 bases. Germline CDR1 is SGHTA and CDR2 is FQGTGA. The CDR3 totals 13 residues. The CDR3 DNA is TGTGCCAGCAGTCGGGACTCATACAATGAGCAGTTCTTC. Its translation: CASSRDSYNEQFF.

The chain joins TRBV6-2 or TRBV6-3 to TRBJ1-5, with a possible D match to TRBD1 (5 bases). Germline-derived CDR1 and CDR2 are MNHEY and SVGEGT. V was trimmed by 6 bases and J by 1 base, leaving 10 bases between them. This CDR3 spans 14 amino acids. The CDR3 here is CASSLRDSNQPQHF. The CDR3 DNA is TGTGCCAGCAGCCTCCGGGACAGCAATCAGCCCCAGCATTTT.

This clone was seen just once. In nucleotides, the CDR3 is TGTGCCACCAGCAGAGGCCAATGGGTGTCAGACAATGAGCAGTTCTTC. Translation: CATSRGQWVSDNEQFF. V gene TRBV15 combines with J gene TRBJ2-1; D is undetermined. The CDR3 loop spans 16 amino acids. CDR1 LNHNV and CDR2 YYDKDF come from the germline V gene (reference sequence). The V gene lost 1 base and the J gene lost 5 bases, with 15 bases spanning the gap. Looking up the rest from reference TRBV15 and TRBJ2-1 gives the full variable domain: DAMVIQNPRYQVTQFGKPVTLSCSQTLNHNVMYWYQQKSSQAPKLLFHYYDKDFNNEADTPDNFQSRRPNTSFCFLDIRSPGLGDTAMYLCATSRGQWVSDNEQFFGPGTRLTVL.

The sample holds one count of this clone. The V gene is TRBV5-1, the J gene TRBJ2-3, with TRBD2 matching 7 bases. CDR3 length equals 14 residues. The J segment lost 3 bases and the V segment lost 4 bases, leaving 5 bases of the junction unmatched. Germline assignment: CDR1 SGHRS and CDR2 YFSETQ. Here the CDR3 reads CASSLQAGTDTQYF. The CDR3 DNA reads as TGCGCCAGCAGCCTTCAAGCGGGAACAGATACGCAGTATTTT.

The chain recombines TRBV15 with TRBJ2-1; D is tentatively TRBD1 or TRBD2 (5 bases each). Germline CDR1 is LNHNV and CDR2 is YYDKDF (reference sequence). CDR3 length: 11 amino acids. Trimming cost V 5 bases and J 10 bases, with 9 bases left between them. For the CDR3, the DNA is TGTGCCACCAGCGGGGGAGAGGAGCAGTTCTTC. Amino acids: CATSGGEEQFF.

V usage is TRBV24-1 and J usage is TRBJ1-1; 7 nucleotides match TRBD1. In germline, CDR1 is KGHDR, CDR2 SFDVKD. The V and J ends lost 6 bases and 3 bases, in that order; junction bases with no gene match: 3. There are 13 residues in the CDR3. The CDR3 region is CATSPTGDTEAFF. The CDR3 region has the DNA TGTGCCACCAGTCCAACAGGGGACACTGAAGCTTTCTTT.

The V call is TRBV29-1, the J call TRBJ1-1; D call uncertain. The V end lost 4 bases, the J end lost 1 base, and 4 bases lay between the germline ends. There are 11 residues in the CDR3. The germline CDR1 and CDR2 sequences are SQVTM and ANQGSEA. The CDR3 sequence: CSVVRNTEAFF. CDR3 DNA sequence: TGCAGCGTTGTCAGGAACACTGAAGCTTTCTTT.

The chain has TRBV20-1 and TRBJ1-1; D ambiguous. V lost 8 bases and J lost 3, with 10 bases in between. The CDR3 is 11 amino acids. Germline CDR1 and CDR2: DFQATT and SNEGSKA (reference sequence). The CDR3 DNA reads TGCAGTTTCTACCGGGACACTGAAGCTTTCTTT. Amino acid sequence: CSFYRDTEAFF.